These 9 T cell receptor beta chains originate from one sample sequenced in a study of T-cell reconstitution after alpha-beta-depleted transplantation in children. During its preparation, the TCRbeta library received unique molecular identifiers. TCRdb independently ran MiXCR on the PCR reads; one entry per CDR3 protein. The table shows fewer than 1 million distinct CDR3 sequences, with 15% to 20% occurring only once. Here the sequenced sample was PBMCs, mostly from graft donor cells, taken 360 days after TCRalphabeta/CD19-depleted stem cell transplant. The receptors were gathered from a male patient under 18 who had a stem cell transplant for acute lymphoblastic leukemia, so the T cells may come from the graft donor.

This clonotype was recorded a few times. V is TRBV3-1 and J is TRBJ1-2; D is uncertain. The germline V gene has CDR1 LGHDT and CDR2 YNNKEL (reference sequence). CDR3 length: 15 residues. V gave up 4 bases and J gave up 5 bases, with 17 bases separating them. The CDR3 DNA sequence: TGTGCCAGCAGCCCCCCGTCCCAGGACGTATATGGCTACACCTTC. This codes for CASSPPSQDVYGYTF.

This sequence joins TRBV14 and TRBJ2-7; D call uncertain. Germline V lookup: CDR1 SGHDN, CDR2 FVKESK. CDR3 length equals 18 residues. V was shortened by 0 bases and J by 0 bases, with 18 bases between the two germline ends. The CDR3 protein is CASSQEELGKLSSYEQYF. The CDR3 coding sequence is TGTGCCAGCAGCCAAGAGGAGTTGGGAAAGCTAAGCTCCTACGAGCAGTACTTC.

This clonotype has a handful of counts. The CDR3, as DNA: TGTGCCAGCAGCTCTCCTCGACAGGGCGACTATGGCTACACCTTC. It codes for CASSSPRQGDYGYTF. This rearrangement joins TRBV5-6 to TRBJ1-2; 7 nucleotides agree with TRBD1. The CDR3 is 15 residues long. Germline CDR1 and CDR2: SGHDT and YYEEEE. Losses at the gene ends were 3 bases for V and 3 bases for J; bases not matched to a gene: 8.

The genes are TRBV20-1 and TRBJ2-3, with D uncertain. The V end was cut by 2 bases, the J end by 6 bases, with 12 bases between. The germline V gene encodes CDR1 DFQATT and CDR2 SNEGSKA (reference sequence). The CDR3 has 13 amino acids. The CDR3 sequence is CSARHWSADTQYF. Written as DNA, the CDR3 is TGCAGTGCTAGACACTGGAGCGCGGATACGCAGTATTTT.

This chain links TRBV9 with TRBJ1-2, with D unclear. This CDR3 is 16 amino acids long. The V end was cut by 0 bases, the J end by 4 bases, with 16 bases between. Germline CDR1 SGDLS, CDR2 YYNGEE. The CDR3 DNA follows: TGTGCCAGCAGCGTAGCTATGGCAGGAGCTCTCTATGGCTACACCTTC. Its protein is CASSVAMAGALYGYTF.

This clonotype was counted only a few times. The chain couples TRBV19 to TRBJ1-2; D remains ambiguous. V was pared by 5 bases and J by 3 bases, with 10 bases between. There are 13 residues in the CDR3. The V gene's germline CDR1 is LNHDA and CDR2 SQIVND (reference sequence). The CDR3 sequence: CASSPQRDYGYTF. The CDR3 DNA reads TGTGCCAGTAGTCCTCAGAGGGACTATGGCTACACCTTC.

CDR3 protein: CASSQGSAAEGTDTQYF. As DNA, the CDR3 is TGTGCCAGCAGCCAAGGTTCGGCGGCGGAGGGTACAGATACGCAGTATTTT. The chain carries TRBV7-6 and TRBJ2-3, with a weak D call TRBD2 (6 bases). The CDR3 length is 17 residues. Germline assignment: CDR1 SGHVS and CDR2 FNYEAQ. Trimming took off 5 bases at V and 3 bases at J, with 21 bases between the two ends.

The chain uses TRBV4-2 and TRBJ2-5; unclear D gene. Germline-derived CDR1 and CDR2 are LGHNA and YNFKEQ. V was shortened by 0 bases and J by 4 bases, with 9 bases between the two germline ends. The CDR3 is made up of 14 amino acids. The CDR3 DNA follows: TGTGCCAGCAGCCAAGAAAGGCGAGGAGAGACCCAGTACTTC. This encodes CASSQERRGETQYF.

This clonotype was counted a few times. V usage is TRBV5-1 and J usage is TRBJ1-1; a possible D gene is TRBD1 (6 bases). Germline V gene data show CDR1 as SGHRS and CDR2 as YFSETQ. The CDR3 contains 15 residues. Trimming pared 4 bases from V and 0 bases from J, leaving 13 bases between. In DNA form, the CDR3 reads TGCGCCAGCAGCCGAACACAGGGACTGAACACTGAAGCTTTCTTT. As protein: CASSRTQGLNTEAFF.